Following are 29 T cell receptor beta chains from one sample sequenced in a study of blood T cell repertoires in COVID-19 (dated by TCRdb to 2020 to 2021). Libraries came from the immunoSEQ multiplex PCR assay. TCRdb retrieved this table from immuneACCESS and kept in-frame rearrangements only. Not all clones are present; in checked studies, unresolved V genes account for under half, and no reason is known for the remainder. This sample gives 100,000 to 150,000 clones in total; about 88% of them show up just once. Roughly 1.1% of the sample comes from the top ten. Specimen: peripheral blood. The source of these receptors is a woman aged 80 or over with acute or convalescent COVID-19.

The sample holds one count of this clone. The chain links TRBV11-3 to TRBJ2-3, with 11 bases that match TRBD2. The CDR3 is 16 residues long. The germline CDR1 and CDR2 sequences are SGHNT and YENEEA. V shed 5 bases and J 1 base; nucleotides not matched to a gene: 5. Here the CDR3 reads CASSPGTSGRTDTQYF. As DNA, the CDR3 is TGTGCCAGCAGCCCCGGGACTAGCGGACGCACAGATACGCAGTATTTT. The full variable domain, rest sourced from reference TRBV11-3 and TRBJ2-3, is EAGVVQSPRYKIIEKKQPVAFWCNPISGHNTLYWYLQNLGQGPELLIRYENEEAVDDSQLPKDRFSAERLKGVDSTLKIQPAELGDSAVYLCASSPGTSGRTDTQYFGPGTRLTVL.

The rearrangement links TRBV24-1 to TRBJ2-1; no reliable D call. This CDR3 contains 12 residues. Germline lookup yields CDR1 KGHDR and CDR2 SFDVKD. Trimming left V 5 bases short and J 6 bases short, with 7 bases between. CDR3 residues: CATSGGFNEQFF. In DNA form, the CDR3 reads TGTGCCACCAGTGGCGGATTCAATGAGCAGTTCTTC.

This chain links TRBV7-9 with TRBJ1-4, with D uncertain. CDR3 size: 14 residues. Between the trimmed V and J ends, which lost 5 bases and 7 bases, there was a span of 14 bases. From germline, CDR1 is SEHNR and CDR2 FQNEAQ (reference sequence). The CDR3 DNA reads TGTGCCAGCAGCCTAGACGGAGGTTCTGAAAAACTGTTTTTT. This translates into CASSLDGGSEKLFF.

CDR3 DNA: TGTGCCAGTAGTATAGACAAAAATGAGCAGTTCTTC. Translated, it gives CASSIDKNEQFF. The V gene is TRBV19, the J gene TRBJ2-1; D remains unclear. The germline V gene encodes CDR1 LNHDA and CDR2 SQIVND (reference sequence). V lost 0 bases to trimming and J lost 7 bases, with 4 bases between them. This CDR3 comprises 12 residues. The full variable domain, its missing parts supplied by reference TRBV19 and TRBJ2-1, is DGGITQSPKYLFRKEGQNVTLSCEQNLNHDAMYWYRQDPGQGLRLIYYSQIVNDFQKGDIAEGYSVSREKKESFPLTVTSAQKNPTAFYLCASSIDKNEQFFGPGTRLTVL.

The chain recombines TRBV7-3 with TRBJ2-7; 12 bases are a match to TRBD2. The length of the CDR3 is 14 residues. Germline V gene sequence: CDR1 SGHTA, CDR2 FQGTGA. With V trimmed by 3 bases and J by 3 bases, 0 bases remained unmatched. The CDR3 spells CASSLTSGGYEQYF. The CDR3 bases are TGTGCCAGCAGCTTGACTAGCGGGGGCTACGAGCAGTACTTC.

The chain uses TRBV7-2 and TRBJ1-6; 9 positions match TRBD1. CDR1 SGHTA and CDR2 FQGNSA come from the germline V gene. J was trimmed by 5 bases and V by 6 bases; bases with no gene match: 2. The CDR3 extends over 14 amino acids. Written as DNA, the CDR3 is TGTGCCAGCAGGGGACAGGGAAATAATTCACCCCTCCACTTT. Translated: CASRGQGNNSPLHF.

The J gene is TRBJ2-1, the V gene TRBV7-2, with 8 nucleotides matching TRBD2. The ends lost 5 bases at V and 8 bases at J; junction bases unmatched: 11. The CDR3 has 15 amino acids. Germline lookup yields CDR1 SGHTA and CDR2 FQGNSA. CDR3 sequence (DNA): TGTGCCAGCAGCAAGGGCAGCGGGGGAGTTTATGAGCAGTTCTTC. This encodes CASSKGSGGVYEQFF.

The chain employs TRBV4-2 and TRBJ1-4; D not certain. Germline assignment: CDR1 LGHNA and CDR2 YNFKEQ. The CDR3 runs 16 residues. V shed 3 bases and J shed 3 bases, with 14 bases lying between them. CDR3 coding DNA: TGTGCCAGCAGCCACCTACTAGGTGGAGCTAATGAAAAACTGTTTTTT. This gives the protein CASSHLLGGANEKLFF.

The CDR3 protein is CASSQEVRVDTEAFF. In DNA form, the CDR3 reads TGTGCCAGCAGCCAAGAAGTCAGGGTTGACACTGAAGCTTTCTTT. The rearrangement uses TRBV3-1 (or the pseudogene TRBV3-2) and TRBJ1-1, with a possible D match to TRBD1 (5 bases). Trimming took 0 bases from V and 3 from J, leaving 11 bases between them. Per the germline V gene, CDR1 is LGHDT and CDR2 is YNNKEL (reference sequence). The CDR3 sequence is 15 residues long.

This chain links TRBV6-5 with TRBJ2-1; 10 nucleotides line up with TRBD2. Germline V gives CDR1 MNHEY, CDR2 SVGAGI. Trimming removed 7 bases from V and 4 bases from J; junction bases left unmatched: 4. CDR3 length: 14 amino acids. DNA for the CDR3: TGTGCCAGCACCACTAGCGGGATTTACAATGAGCAGTTCTTC. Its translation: CASTTSGIYNEQFF.

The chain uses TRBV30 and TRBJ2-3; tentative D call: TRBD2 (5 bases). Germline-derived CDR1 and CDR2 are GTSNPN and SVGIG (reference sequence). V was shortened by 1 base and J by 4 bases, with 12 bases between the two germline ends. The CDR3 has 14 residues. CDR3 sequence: CAWSADGRADTQYF. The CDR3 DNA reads TGTGCCTGGAGTGCTGACGGGCGGGCAGATACGCAGTATTTT. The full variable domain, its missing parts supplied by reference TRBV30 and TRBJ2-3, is SQTIHQWPATLVQPVGSPLSLECTVEGTSNPNLYWYRQAAGRGLQLLFYSVGIGQISSEVPQNLSASRPQDRQFILSSKKLLLSDSGFYLCAWSADGRADTQYFGPGTRLTVL.

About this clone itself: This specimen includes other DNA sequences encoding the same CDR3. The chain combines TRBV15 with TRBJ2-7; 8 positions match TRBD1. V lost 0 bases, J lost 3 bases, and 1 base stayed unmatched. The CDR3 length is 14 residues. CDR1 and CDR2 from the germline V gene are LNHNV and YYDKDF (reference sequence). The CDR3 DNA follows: TGTGCCACCAGCAGAGATGGGACAGGCTACGAGCAGTACTTC. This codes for CATSRDGTGYEQYF.

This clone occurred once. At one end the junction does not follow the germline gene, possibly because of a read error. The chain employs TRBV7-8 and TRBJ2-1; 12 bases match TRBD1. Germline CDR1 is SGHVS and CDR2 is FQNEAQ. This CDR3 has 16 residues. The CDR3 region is CASSVAGTGGFGEQFF. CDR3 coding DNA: TGTGCCAGCAGCGTAGCCGGGACAGGGGGCTTCGGTGAGCAGTTCTTC.

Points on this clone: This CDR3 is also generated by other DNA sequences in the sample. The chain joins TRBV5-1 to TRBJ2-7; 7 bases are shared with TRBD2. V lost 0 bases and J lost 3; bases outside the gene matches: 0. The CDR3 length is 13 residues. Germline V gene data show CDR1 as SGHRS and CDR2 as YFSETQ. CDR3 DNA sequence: TGCGCCAGCAGCTTGGGCGGGGGCTACGAGCAGTACTTC. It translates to CASSLGGGYEQYF.

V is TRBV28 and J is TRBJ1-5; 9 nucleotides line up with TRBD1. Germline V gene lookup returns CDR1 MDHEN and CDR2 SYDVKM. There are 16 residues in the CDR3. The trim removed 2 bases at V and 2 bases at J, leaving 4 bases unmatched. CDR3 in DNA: TGTGCCAGCAGTTTAGGGGGACAGGGAGGCAATCAGCCCCAGCATTTT. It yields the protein CASSLGGQGGNQPQHF. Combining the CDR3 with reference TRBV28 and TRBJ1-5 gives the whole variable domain DVKVTQSSRYLVKRTGEKVFLECVQDMDHENMFWYRQDPGLGLRLIYFSYDVKMKEKGDIPEGYSVSREKKERFSLILESASTNQTSMYLCASSLGGQGGNQPQHFGDGTRLSIL.

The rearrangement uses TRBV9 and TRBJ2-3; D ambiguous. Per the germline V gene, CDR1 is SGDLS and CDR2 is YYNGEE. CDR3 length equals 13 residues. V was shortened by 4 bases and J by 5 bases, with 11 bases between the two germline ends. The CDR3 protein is CASSNRPGDTQYF. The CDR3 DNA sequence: TGTGCCAGCAGCAACCGACCGGGAGATACGCAGTATTTT.

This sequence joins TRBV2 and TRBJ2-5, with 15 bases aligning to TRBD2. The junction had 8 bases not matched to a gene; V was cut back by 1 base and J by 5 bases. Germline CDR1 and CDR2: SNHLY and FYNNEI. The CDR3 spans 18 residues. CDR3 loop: CASSEGGTSGRFSETQYF. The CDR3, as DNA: TGTGCCAGCAGTGAAGGGGGGACTAGCGGGAGGTTTTCGGAGACCCAGTACTTC.

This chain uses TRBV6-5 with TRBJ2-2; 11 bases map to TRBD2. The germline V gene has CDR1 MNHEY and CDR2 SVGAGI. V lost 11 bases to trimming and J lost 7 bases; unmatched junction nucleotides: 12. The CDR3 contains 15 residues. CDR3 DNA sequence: TGTGCCGTCTTTAGCGGGGGGGCCGGAGGCGGGGAGCTGTTTTTT. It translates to CAVFSGGAGGGELFF.

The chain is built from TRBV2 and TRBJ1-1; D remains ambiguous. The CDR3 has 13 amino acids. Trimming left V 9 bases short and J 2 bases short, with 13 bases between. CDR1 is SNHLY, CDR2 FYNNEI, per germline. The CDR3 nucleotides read TGTGCCAGTCAGAATACAGAAAACACTGAAGCTTTCTTT. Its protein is CASQNTENTEAFF.

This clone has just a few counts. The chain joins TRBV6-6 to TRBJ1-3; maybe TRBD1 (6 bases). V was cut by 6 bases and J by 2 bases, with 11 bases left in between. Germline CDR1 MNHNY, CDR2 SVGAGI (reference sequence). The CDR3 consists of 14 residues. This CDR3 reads CASRQGGPGNTIYF. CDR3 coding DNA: TGTGCCAGCAGGCAAGGGGGTCCTGGAAACACCATATATTTT.

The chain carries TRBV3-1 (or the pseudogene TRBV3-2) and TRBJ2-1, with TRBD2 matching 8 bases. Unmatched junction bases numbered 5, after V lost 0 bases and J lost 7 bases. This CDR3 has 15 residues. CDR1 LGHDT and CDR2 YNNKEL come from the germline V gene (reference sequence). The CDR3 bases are TGTGCCAGCAGCCAAGACGGGGGGGCCGTGAATGAGCAGTTCTTC. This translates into CASSQDGGAVNEQFF.

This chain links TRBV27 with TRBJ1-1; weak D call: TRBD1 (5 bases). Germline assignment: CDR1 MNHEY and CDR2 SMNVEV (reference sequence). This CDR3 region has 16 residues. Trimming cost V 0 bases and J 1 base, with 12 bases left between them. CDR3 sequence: CASSLSRPRGNTEAFF. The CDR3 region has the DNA TGTGCCAGCAGTTTATCGAGACCAAGGGGGAACACTGAAGCTTTCTTT.

CDR3 amino acids: CASRGGGWVGNEQFF. CDR3 sequence (DNA): TGTGCCAGCAGGGGCGGCGGGTGGGTTGGTAATGAGCAGTTCTTC. The genes are TRBV6-5 and TRBJ2-1, with D tentatively TRBD2 (5 bases). This CDR3 spans 15 amino acids. Trimming took off 6 bases at V and 7 bases at J, with 19 bases between the two ends. Germline CDR1 reads MNHEY; CDR2 reads SVGAGI.

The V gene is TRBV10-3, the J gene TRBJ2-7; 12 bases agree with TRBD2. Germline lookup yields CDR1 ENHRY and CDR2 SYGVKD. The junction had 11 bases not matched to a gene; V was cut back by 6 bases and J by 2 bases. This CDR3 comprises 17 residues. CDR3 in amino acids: CAIREGLAGPRAYEQYF. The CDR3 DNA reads TGTGCCATCAGGGAGGGACTAGCGGGTCCCCGGGCCTACGAGCAGTACTTC.

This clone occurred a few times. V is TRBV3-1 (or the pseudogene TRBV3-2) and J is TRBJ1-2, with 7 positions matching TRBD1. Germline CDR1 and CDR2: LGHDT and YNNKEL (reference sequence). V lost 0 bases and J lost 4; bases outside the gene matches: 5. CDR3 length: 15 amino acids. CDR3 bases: TGTGCCAGCAGCCAAGATGCAGGGGGATCCTATGGCTACACCTTC. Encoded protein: CASSQDAGGSYGYTF.

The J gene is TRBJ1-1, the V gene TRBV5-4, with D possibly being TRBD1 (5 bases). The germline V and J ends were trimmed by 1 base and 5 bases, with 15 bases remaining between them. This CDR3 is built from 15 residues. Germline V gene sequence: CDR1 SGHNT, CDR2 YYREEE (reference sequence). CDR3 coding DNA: TGTGCCAGCAGCTTGACAGGCGGAATGGGGACTGAAGCTTTCTTT. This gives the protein CASSLTGGMGTEAFF.

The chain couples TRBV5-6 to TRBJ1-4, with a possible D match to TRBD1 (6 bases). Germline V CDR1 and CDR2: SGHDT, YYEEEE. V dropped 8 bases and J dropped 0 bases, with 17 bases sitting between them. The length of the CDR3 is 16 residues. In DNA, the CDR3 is TGTGCCAGTAGGAGGGGGGGTACAGCAACTAATGAAAAACTGTTTTTT. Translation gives CASRRGGTATNEKLFF.

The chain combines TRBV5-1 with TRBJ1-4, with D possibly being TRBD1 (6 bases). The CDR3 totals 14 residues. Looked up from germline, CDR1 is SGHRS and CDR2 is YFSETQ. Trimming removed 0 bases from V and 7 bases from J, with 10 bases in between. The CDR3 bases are TGCGCCAGCAGCTTGGACAGGGTCACTGAAAAACTGTTTTTT. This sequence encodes CASSLDRVTEKLFF.

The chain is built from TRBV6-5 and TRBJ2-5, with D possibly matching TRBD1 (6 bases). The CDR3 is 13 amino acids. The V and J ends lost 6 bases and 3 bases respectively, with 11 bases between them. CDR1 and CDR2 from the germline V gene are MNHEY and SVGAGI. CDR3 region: CASSVQGKETQYF. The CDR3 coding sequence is TGTGCCAGCAGCGTCCAGGGGAAAGAGACCCAGTACTTC.